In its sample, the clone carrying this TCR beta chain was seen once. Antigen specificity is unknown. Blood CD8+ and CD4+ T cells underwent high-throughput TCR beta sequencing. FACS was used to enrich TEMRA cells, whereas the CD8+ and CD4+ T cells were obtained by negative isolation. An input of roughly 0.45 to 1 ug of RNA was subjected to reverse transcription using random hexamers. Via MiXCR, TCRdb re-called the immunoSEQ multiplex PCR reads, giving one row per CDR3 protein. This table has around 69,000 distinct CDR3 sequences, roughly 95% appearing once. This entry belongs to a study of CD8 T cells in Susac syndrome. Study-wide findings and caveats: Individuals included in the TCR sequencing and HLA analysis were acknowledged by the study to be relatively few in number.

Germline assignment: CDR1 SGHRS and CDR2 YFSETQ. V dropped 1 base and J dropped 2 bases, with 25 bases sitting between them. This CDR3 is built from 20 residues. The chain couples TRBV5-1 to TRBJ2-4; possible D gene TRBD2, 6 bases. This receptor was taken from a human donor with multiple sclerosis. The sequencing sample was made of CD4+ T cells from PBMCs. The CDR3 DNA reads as TGCGCCAGCAGCTTGACCAAGCGGGTCCATCCCGCCGGATCCAAAAACATTCAGTACTTC. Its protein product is CASSLTKRVHPAGSKNIQYF.